The clone carrying this T cell receptor (beta chain) occurred many times. Its antigen is not known. The CDR3 is 14 residues long. V lost 6 bases and J lost 1, with 12 bases in between. CDR1 is KGHSH, CDR2 LQKENI, per germline. These data belong to a study of T cells in Graves' hyperthyroidism and ophthalmopathy. Amplification of TCR beta CDR3 regions was performed using RNA transcripts as template. The TCR CDR3 was amplified in a first-round RT-PCR using the HTBI primer set. TCRdb analysed the multiplex PCR reads with MiXCR anew, one entry per CDR3 protein. The table records under 350,000 distinct CDR3 sequences, 20% to 30% of them present only once. Overall study findings and caveats: Most thyroid clonotypes expanded above 0.001 were also detected in blood.

Material for sequencing was blood. The V and J genes are TRBV18 and TRBJ1-1, with TRBD1 as a possible D gene (6 bases). This TCR came from a man aged 40-49 years with Graves' hyperthyroidism that later progressed to Graves' ophthalmopathy. CDR3 coding DNA: TGTGCCAGCTCCGTCTCGGGACAGAACACTGAAGCTTTCTTT. It translates to CASSVSGQNTEAFF.